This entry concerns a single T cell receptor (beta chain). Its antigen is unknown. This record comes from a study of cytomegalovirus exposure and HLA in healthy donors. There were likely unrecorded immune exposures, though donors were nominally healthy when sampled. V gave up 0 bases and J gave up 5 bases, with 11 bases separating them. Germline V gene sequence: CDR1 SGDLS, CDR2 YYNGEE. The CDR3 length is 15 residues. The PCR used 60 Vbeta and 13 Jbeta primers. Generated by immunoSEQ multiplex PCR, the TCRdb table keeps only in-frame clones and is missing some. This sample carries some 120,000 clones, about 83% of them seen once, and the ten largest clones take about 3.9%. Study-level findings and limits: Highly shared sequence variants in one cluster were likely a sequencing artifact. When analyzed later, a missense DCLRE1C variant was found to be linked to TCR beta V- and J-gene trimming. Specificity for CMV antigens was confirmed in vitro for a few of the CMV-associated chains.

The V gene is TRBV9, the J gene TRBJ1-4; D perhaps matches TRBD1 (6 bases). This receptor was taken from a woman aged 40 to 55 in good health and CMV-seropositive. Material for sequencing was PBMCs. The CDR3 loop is CASSVGDMANEKLFF. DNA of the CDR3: TGTGCCAGCAGCGTAGGGGACATGGCAAATGAAAAACTGTTTTTT.